This record looks at one T cell receptor (beta chain) sequence and its context. The data derive from a study of technical replicates of blood from a few donors. V shed 1 base and J 2 bases; nucleotides not matched to a gene: 5. Per the germline V gene, CDR1 is LNHNV and CDR2 is YYDKDF (reference sequence). The CDR3 loop spans 16 amino acids. Some clones are missing from TCRdb's copy, which holds only in-frame ones; the method was immunoSEQ multiplex PCR. The table lists some 66,000 clones, roughly 98% of them singletons. The sequencing input was T cells isolated from PBMCs. The receptor's source is a human donor in good health. This rearrangement joins TRBV15 to TRBJ2-3, with 8 bases that match TRBD2. Here the CDR3 DNA reads TGTGCCACCAGCAGAGGACTAGCGACCTCCACAGATACGCAGTATTTT. This sequence encodes CATSRGLATSTDTQYF.